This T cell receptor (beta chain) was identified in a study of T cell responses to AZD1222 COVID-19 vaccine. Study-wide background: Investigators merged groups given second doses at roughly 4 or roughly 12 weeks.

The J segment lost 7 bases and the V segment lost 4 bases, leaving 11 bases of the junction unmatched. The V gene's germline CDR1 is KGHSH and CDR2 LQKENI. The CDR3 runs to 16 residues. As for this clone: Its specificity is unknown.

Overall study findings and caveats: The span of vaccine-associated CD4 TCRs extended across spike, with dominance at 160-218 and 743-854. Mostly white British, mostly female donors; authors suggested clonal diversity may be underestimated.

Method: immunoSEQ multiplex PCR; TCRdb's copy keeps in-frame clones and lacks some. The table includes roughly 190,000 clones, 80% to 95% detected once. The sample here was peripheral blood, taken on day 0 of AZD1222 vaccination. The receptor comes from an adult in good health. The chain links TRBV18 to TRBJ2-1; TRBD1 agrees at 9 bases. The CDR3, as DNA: TGTGCCAGCTCACTGTTCCGGGACAGGGTTGGGAATGAGCAGTTCTTC. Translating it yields CASSLFRDRVGNEQFF.